The 2 T cell receptor beta chains below come from one sample, sequenced in a study of Ad26.COV2.S vaccination and SARS-CoV-2 variants. Treatment of the sample: some 19 received Ad26.COV2.S at low or high dose, single or two shots; five or six received placebo; per-sample allocation not given. The investigators took samples on day 63 after the first vaccine or placebo injection. The repertoire was sequenced with immunoSEQ multiplex PCR; TCRdb's copy has only in-frame clones and lacks some. The table records 400,000 or so clones, about nine tenths of them present only once. The material sequenced was peripheral blood, taken in a trial of Ad26.COV2.S vaccine versus placebo. Every receptor here comes from a person between 18 and 60 years old who received the Ad26.COV2.S COVID-19 vaccine or a placebo.

The genes are TRBV27 and TRBJ2-5; D is possibly TRBD2 (5 bases). Germline V gene sequence: CDR1 MNHEY, CDR2 SMNVEV (reference sequence). CDR3 length: 13 residues. V dropped 4 bases and J dropped 5 bases, with 11 bases sitting between them. Written as DNA, the CDR3 is TGTGCCAGCAGTTCCGGCGGGTGGGAGACCCAGTACTTC. Protein: CASSSGGWETQYF.

This chain joins TRBV3-1 (or the pseudogene TRBV3-2) and TRBJ2-7; 8 nucleotides agree with TRBD2. The length of the CDR3 is 15 residues. After removal of 1 base from V and 4 bases from J, the junction contained 6 bases not matched to a gene. Germline CDR1 LGHDT, CDR2 YNNKEL (reference sequence). The CDR3 reads CASSQVTGGPYEQYF. CDR3 nucleotides: TGTGCCAGCAGCCAAGTGACGGGGGGGCCTTACGAGCAGTACTTC.